This T cell receptor beta chain was profiled in a study of T cell responses to AZD1222 COVID-19 vaccine. Study conclusions and caveats: The donor group comprised mostly white British people and more females; the analysis possibly underestimated clonal diversity. Reports say nearly half of spike-specific TCRs go after unmutated variant regions. An increase in Spike-specific TCR breadth and depth was observed after two AZD1222 doses.

CDR1 and CDR2 (germline): MNHEY, SVGAGI. V lost 6 bases to trimming and J lost 7 bases; unmatched junction nucleotides: 2. The CDR3 sequence is 13 residues long. Data came from immunoSEQ multiplex PCR; TCRdb stores just in-frame clones and leaves some out. The data contain about 140,000 clones, about nine tenths of them singletons. Points on this clone: What it recognizes is unknown. Other DNA sequences of this sample code for an identical CDR3.

Sequenced here: peripheral blood, sampled 28 days after the second AZD1222 dose. The rearrangement links TRBV6-5 to TRBJ1-6; 8 bases are a match to TRBD1. This TCR was recovered from an adult who received the AZD1222 COVID-19 vaccine. The CDR3 DNA reads as TGTGCCAGCAGCCGACAGGGGAATTCACCCCTCCACTTT. As protein: CASSRQGNSPLHF.